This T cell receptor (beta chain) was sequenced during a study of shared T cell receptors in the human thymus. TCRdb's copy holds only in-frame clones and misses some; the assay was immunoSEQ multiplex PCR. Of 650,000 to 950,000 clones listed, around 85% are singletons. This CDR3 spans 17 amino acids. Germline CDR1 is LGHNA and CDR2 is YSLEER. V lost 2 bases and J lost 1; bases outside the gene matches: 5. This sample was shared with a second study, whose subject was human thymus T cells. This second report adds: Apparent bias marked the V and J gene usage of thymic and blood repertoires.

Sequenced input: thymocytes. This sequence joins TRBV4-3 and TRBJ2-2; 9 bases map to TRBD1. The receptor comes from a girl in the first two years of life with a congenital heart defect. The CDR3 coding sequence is TGCGCCAGCAGCCAACACAGGGGGCGTAGGAACACCGGGGAGCTGTTTTTT. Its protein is CASSQHRGRRNTGELFF.